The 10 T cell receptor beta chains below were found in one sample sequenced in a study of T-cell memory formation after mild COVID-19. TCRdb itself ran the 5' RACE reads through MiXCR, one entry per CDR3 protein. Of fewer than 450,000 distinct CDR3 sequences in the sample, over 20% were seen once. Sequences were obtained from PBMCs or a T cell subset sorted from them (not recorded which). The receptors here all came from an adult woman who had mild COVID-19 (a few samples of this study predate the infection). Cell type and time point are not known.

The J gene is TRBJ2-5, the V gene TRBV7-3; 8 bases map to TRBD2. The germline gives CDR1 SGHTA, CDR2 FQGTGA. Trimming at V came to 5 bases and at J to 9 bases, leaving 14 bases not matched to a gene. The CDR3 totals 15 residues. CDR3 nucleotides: TGTGCCAGCAGCCCGGGACCCCGCGAACTAGCGGCCCAGTACTTC. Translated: CASSPGPRELAAQYF.

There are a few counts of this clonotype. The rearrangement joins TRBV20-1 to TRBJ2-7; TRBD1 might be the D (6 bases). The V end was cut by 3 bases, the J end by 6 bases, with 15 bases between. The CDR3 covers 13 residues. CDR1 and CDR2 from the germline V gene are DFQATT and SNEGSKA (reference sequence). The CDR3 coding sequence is TGCAGTGCTAGGGTCAGGGGTGACGGCGAGCAGTACTTC. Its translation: CSARVRGDGEQYF.

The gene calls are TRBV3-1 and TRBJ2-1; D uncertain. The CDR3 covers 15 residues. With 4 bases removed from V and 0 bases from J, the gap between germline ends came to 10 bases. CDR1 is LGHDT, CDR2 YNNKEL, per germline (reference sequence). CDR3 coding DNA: TGTGCCAGCAGCCCAGGTCATAGCTCCTACAATGAGCAGTTCTTC. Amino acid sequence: CASSPGHSSYNEQFF.

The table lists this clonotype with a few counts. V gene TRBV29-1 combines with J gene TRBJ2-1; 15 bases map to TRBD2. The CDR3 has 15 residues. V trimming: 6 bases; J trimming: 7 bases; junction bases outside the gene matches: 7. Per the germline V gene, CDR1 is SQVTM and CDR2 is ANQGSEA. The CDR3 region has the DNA TGCAGCGTGCGGACTAGCGGGGGGGTATTGAATGAGCAGTTCTTC. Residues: CSVRTSGGVLNEQFF.

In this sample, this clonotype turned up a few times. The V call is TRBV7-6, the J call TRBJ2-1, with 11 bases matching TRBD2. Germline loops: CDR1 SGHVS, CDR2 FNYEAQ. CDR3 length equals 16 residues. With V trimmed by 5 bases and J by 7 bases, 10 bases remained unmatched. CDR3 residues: CASSRLAGGRGNEQFF. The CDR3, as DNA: TGTGCCAGCAGCCGCTTAGCGGGAGGGCGCGGGAATGAGCAGTTCTTC.

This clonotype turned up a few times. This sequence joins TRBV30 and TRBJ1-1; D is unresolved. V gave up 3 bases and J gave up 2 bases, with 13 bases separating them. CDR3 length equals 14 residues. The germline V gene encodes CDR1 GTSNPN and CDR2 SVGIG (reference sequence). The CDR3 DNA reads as TGTGCCTGGAGACAGCCAGACGTCAACACTGAAGCTTTCTTT. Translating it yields CAWRQPDVNTEAFF.

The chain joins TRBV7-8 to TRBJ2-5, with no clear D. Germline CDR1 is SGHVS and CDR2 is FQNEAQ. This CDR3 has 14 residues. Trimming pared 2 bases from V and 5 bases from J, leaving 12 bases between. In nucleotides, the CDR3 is TGTGCCAGCAGCTTATTCGGGCCTGGGGAGACCCAGTACTTC. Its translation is CASSLFGPGETQYF.

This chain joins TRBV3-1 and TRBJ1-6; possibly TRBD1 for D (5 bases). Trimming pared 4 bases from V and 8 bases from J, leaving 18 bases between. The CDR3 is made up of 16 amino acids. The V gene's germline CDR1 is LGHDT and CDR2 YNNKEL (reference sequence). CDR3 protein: CASSLGGPRGYSPLHF. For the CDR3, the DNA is TGTGCCAGCAGCCTCGGGGGACCCCGAGGTTATTCACCCCTCCACTTT. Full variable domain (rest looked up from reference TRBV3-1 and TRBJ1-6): DTAVSQTPKYLVTQMGNDKSIKCEQNLGHDTMYWYKQDSKKFLKIMFSYNNKELIINETVPNRFSPKSPDKAHLNLHINSLELGDSAVYFCASSLGGPRGYSPLHFGNGTRLTVT.

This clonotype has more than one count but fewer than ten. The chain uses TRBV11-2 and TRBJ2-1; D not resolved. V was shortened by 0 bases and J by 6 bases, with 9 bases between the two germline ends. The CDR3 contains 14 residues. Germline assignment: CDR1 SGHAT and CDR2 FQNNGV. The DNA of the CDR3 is TGTGCCAGCAGCTTAGACTCAGTCCGCAATGAGCAGTTCTTC. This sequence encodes CASSLDSVRNEQFF.

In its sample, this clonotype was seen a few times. CDR3 in amino acids: CASRGTSGHNEQFF. DNA of the CDR3: TGTGCCAGCAGGGGGACTAGCGGGCACAATGAGCAGTTCTTC. The rearrangement uses TRBV12-3 or TRBV12-4 and TRBJ2-1; TRBD2 agrees at 12 bases. V trimming: 6 bases; J trimming: 5 bases; junction bases outside the gene matches: 2. The CDR3 totals 14 residues.